One sample yielded the 24 T cell receptor beta chains listed below, sequenced in a study of CD8+CD57+ T cells in acquired aplastic anemia. The template for TCR beta VDJ and CDR3 sequence profiling was genomic DNA. TCRdb passed the reads through MiXCR, listing each CDR3 protein once. The table has about 150,000 distinct CDR3 sequences, approximately 44% seen once. Selection for sequencing was limited to patients who had shown CD8+CD57+ cell expansion by flow cytometry. The specimen was sorted CD4+, CD8+, or CD8+CD57+ T cells (not recorded which) from PBMCs. The receptors derive from a human donor with aplastic anemia.

The CDR3, as DNA: TGTGCCACCAGTGATTCGGCGGTAACCACTGAAGCTTTCTTT. Encoded protein: CATSDSAVTTEAFF. This rearrangement joins TRBV24-1 to TRBJ1-1, with D unresolved. Deletions cut 2 bases from V and 4 bases from J, with 10 bases between. Germline CDR1 reads KGHDR; CDR2 reads SFDVKD. The CDR3 is 14 residues long.

This clonotype was recorded many times. This chain joins TRBV7-9 and TRBJ1-4; the D is unclear. V was clipped by 1 base and J by 8 bases, with 14 bases between them. CDR3 length equals 15 residues. Germline-derived CDR1 and CDR2 are SEHNR and FQNEAQ (reference sequence). The CDR3 region is CASSLGGGLREKLFF. The CDR3 DNA is TGTGCCAGCAGCTTAGGGGGAGGTCTCAGGGAAAAACTGTTTTTT.

This sequence joins TRBV19 and TRBJ2-1; D ambiguous. The V end lost 7 bases, the J end lost 4 bases, and 11 bases lay between the germline ends. From germline, CDR1 is LNHDA and CDR2 SQIVND (reference sequence). This CDR3 is 13 amino acids long. In DNA form, the CDR3 reads TGTGCCAGTAACCTTTACCCTTACAATGAGCAGTTCTTC. Translating gives CASNLYPYNEQFF.

This clonotype was seen many times. This chain links TRBV20-1 with TRBJ1-1; TRBD1 agrees at 7 bases. Germline V gives CDR1 DFQATT, CDR2 SNEGSKA (reference sequence). CDR3 length: 15 amino acids. With 0 bases clipped from V and 0 bases from J, the junction kept 4 bases outside the gene matches. The CDR3 spells CSARDGTDMNTEAFF. CDR3 in DNA: TGCAGTGCTAGAGACGGGACAGACATGAACACTGAAGCTTTCTTT.

The chain employs TRBV4-1 and TRBJ1-4; no clear D. This CDR3 is built from 14 residues. Trimming removed 4 bases at V and 3 bases at J, with 9 bases between. Germline V CDR1 and CDR2: MGHRA, YSYEKL. The DNA for the CDR3 is TGCGCCAGCAGCCTCGGGATCTCTAATGAAAAACTGTTTTTT. Amino acid sequence: CASSLGISNEKLFF.

This clonotype has at least ten counts. The V and J genes are TRBV19 and TRBJ2-2; no definite D call. Germline V CDR1 and CDR2: LNHDA, SQIVND (reference sequence). The CDR3 is made up of 14 amino acids. V was pared by 5 bases and J by 0 bases, with 7 bases between. CDR3 in DNA: TGTGCCAGTAGTGTGACATCGAACACCGGGGAGCTGTTTTTT. This translates into CASSVTSNTGELFF.

The chain combines TRBV7-2 with TRBJ1-5; 9 bases fit TRBD1. There are 14 residues in the CDR3. The junction had 5 bases not matched to a gene; V was cut back by 4 bases and J by 7 bases. Looked up from germline, CDR1 is SGHTA and CDR2 is FQGNSA. The CDR3 region has the DNA TGTGCCAGCAGCTGGGGGACAGGGTCCCAGCCCCAGCATTTT. It translates to CASSWGTGSQPQHF.

This clonotype was counted many times. J is TRBJ2-3 and V is TRBV24-1; D unclear. The CDR3 is 13 residues long. Per germline, CDR1 KGHDR and CDR2 SFDVKD. Deletions cut 0 bases from V and 1 base from J, with 1 base between. Written as DNA, the CDR3 is TGTGCCACCAGTGATTTGGGCACAGATACGCAGTATTTT. It encodes CATSDLGTDTQYF.

This clonotype was counted at least ten times. The chain joins TRBV7-2 to TRBJ2-1; 13 bases match TRBD2. The CDR3 loop spans 19 amino acids. CDR1 and CDR2 (germline): SGHTA, FQGNSA. V was pared by 5 bases and J by 0 bases, with 10 bases of the junction left unmatched. The CDR3: CASSRRLAGGLSSYNEQFF. The CDR3 nucleotides are TGTGCCAGCAGCCGACGACTAGCGGGGGGCCTGAGCTCCTACAATGAGCAGTTCTTC.

This clonotype was counted between two and nine times. The rearrangement uses TRBV11-2 and TRBJ1-1; a possible D gene is TRBD1 (5 bases). Germline V CDR1 and CDR2: SGHAT, FQNNGV. The CDR3 has 14 amino acids. Trimming shortened V by 3 bases and J by 8 bases, and 16 bases separated the two germline ends. The CDR3 is CASSFGGTVSEAFF. In DNA, the CDR3 is TGTGCCAGCAGCTTCGGCGGGACGGTGTCCGAAGCTTTCTTT.

This clonotype has at least ten counts. The chain is built from TRBV2 and TRBJ2-6; D is possibly TRBD1 (6 bases). This CDR3 region has 16 residues. CDR1 is SNHLY and CDR2 is FYNNEI in the germline V gene. The germline V and J ends were trimmed by 4 bases and 2 bases, with 12 bases remaining between them. As DNA, the CDR3 is TGTGCCAGCAGTGCTGACAGGCTCACTGGGGCCAACGTCCTGACTTTC. Protein: CASSADRLTGANVLTF.

Regarding this clonotype: Germline is not matched at one junction end, which may reflect a read error. This chain uses TRBV7-9 with TRBJ1-4; no firm D call. The CDR3 consists of 13 residues. In germline, CDR1 is SEHNR, CDR2 FQNEAQ (reference sequence). CDR3 coding DNA: TGCGCCAGCAGCTTGGGATTAGGTGAAAAACTGTTTTTT. Its translation: CASSLGLGEKLFF.

The sample holds many counts of this clonotype. The rearrangement uses TRBV11-1 and TRBJ2-1; 9 bases match TRBD2. This CDR3 has 19 amino acids. Germline CDR1 and CDR2: SGHAT and FQDESV (reference sequence). The junction had 11 bases not matched to a gene; V was cut back by 1 base and J by 1 base. CDR3 DNA sequence: TGTGCCAGCAGCTTAGTTGCGACTAGCGGAGGAGGATCCTACAATGAGCAGTTCTTC. Translated, it gives CASSLVATSGGGSYNEQFF.

J is TRBJ2-3 and V is TRBV11-1, with 8 bases matching TRBD1. Germline V gives CDR1 SGHAT, CDR2 FQDESV (reference sequence). The CDR3 covers 16 residues. Trimming cost V 5 bases and J 3 bases; bases outside gene matches: 10. The CDR3 reads CASSTPGQGRTDTQYF. As DNA, the CDR3 is TGTGCCAGCAGCACACCAGGACAGGGTAGGACAGATACGCAGTATTTT.

This clonotype was found a few times. This CDR3 reads CASRARTSSYEQYF. CDR3 sequence (DNA): TGTGCCAGCAGGGCCAGGACGAGCTCCTACGAGCAGTACTTC. The chain recombines TRBV2 with TRBJ2-7, with no clear D. V dropped 6 bases and J dropped 0 bases, with 12 bases sitting between them. Germline loops: CDR1 SNHLY, CDR2 FYNNEI. The CDR3 loop spans 14 amino acids.

This clonotype appeared a few times. The J gene is TRBJ2-2, the V gene TRBV27; TRBD1 might be the D (6 bases). Looked up from germline, CDR1 is MNHEY and CDR2 is SMNVEV (reference sequence). This CDR3 is built from 15 residues. The ends were cut back, 7 bases at V and 0 bases at J, with 12 bases in the middle. The CDR3, as DNA: TGTGCCAGCACCTGGGACAACCCGAACACCGGGGAGCTGTTTTTT. Translated: CASTWDNPNTGELFF.

In its sample, this clonotype was seen once. This rearrangement joins TRBV29-1 to TRBJ2-3; TRBD2 matches at 8 bases. V trimming: 6 bases; J trimming: 0 bases; junction bases outside the gene matches: 8. The CDR3 sequence is 15 residues long. From germline, CDR1 is SQVTM and CDR2 ANQGSEA. The CDR3 reads CSVGGGTASTDTQYF. CDR3 DNA sequence: TGCAGCGTAGGCGGGGGGACTGCTAGCACAGATACGCAGTATTTT.

This clonotype was counted ten times or more. This sequence joins TRBV5-1 and TRBJ2-2; D not certain. V was pared by 4 bases and J by 6 bases, with 16 bases between. This CDR3 is built from 15 residues. The V gene's germline CDR1 is SGHRS and CDR2 YFSETQ. CDR3 protein: CASSPPQARAGELFF. The CDR3 DNA reads TGCGCCAGCAGCCCCCCCCAAGCCCGGGCCGGGGAGCTGTTTTTT.

This rearrangement joins TRBV7-8 to TRBJ2-3, with D possibly TRBD1 on 5 matching bases. V was pared by 1 base and J by 7 bases, with 12 bases between. The CDR3 spans 14 residues. Per germline, CDR1 SGHVS and CDR2 FQNEAQ. The CDR3 reads CASSLEFRENTQYF. Here the CDR3 DNA reads TGTGCCAGCAGCTTAGAGTTCAGGGAAAATACGCAGTATTTT.

This clonotype is medium-sized by share. The rearrangement links TRBV19 to TRBJ1-2; D is ambiguous. There are 15 residues in the CDR3. The germline gives CDR1 LNHDA, CDR2 SQIVND (reference sequence). The V gene lost 2 bases and the J gene lost 2 bases, with 12 bases spanning the gap. CDR3 protein: CASSILGGSNYGYTF. In nucleotides, the CDR3 is TGTGCCAGTAGTATACTAGGCGGATCAAACTATGGCTACACCTTC.

The genes are TRBV5-1 and TRBJ2-1; tentatively, D is TRBD1 (6 bases). V lost 6 bases and J lost 7, with 14 bases in between. Germline V gene sequence: CDR1 SGHRS, CDR2 YFSETQ. The CDR3 spans 13 residues. CDR3 residues: CASKCSQGNEQFF. The CDR3 nucleotides read TGCGCCAGCAAATGTTCCCAGGGGAATGAGCAGTTCTTC.

This clonotype showed up many times. The V call is TRBV24-1, the J call TRBJ2-5, with a weak D call TRBD1 (6 bases). The CDR3 has 11 amino acids. V was shortened by 2 bases and J by 10 bases, with 7 bases between the two germline ends. The germline V gene encodes CDR1 KGHDR and CDR2 SFDVKD. The CDR3 reads CATSDWGLQYF. The CDR3, as DNA: TGTGCCACCAGTGATTGGGGGCTCCAGTACTTC.

This chain uses TRBV7-9 with TRBJ1-1; D gene unclear. Trimming pared 0 bases from V and 3 bases from J, leaving 11 bases between. Germline lookup yields CDR1 SEHNR and CDR2 FQNEAQ (reference sequence). The CDR3 spans 15 residues. CDR3 sequence reads: CASSLAGGVDTEAFF. The CDR3 coding sequence is TGTGCCAGCAGCTTAGCGGGCGGGGTTGACACTGAAGCTTTCTTT.

The chain uses TRBV24-1 and TRBJ1-2; D gene unclear. Per the germline V gene, CDR1 is KGHDR and CDR2 is SFDVKD. With 0 bases removed from V and 5 bases from J, the gap between germline ends came to 15 bases. CDR3 length: 16 amino acids. Written as DNA, the CDR3 is TGTGCCACCAGTGATTTGCGAAACCTAGCCTGGTATGGCTACACCTTC. Residues: CATSDLRNLAWYGYTF.